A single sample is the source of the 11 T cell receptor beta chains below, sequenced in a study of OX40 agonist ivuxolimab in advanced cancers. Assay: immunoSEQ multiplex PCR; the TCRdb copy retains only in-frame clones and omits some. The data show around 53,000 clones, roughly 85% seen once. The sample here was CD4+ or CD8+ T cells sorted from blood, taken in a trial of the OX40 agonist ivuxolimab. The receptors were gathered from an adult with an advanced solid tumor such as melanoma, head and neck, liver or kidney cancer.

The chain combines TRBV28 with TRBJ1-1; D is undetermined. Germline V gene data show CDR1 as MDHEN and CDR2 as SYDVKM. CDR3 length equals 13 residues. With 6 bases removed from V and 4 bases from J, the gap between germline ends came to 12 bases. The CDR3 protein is CASRFDKGTEAFF. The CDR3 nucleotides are TGTGCCAGCAGATTCGACAAGGGCACTGAAGCTTTCTTT.

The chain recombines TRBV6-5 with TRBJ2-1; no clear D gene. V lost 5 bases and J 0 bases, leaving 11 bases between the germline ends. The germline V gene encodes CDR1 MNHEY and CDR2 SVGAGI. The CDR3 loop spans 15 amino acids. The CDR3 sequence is CASSGYRDSYNEQFF. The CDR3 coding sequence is TGTGCCAGCAGTGGCTACAGAGACTCCTACAATGAGCAGTTCTTC.

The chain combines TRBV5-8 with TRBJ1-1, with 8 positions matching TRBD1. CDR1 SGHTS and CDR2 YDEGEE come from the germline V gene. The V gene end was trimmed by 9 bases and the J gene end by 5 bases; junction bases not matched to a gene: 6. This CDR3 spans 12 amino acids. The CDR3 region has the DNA TGTGCCACCGAGGACAGGGTGACTGAAGCTTTCTTT. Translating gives CATEDRVTEAFF. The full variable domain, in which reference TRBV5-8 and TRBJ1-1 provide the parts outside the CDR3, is EAGVTQSPTHLIKTRGQQATLRCSPISGHTSVYWYQQALGLGLQFLLWYDEGEERNRGNFPPRFSGRQFPNYSSELNVNALELEDSALYLCATEDRVTEAFFGQGTRLTVV.

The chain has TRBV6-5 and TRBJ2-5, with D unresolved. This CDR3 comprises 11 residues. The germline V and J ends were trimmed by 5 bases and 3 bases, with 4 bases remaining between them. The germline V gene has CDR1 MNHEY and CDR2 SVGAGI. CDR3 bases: TGTGCCAGCAGTACCGAAGAGACCCAGTACTTC. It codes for CASSTEETQYF.

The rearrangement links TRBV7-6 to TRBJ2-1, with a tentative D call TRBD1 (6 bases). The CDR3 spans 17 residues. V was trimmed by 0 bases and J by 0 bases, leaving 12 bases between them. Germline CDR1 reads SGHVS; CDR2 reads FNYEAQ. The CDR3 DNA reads TGTGCCAGCAGCTTAGCGCCGGACAGATACTCCTACAATGAGCAGTTCTTC. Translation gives CASSLAPDRYSYNEQFF.

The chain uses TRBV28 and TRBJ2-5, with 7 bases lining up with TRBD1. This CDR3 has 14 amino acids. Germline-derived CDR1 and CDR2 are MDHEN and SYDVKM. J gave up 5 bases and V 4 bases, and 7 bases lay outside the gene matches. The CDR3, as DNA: TGTGCCAGCAGTTACCAGGGGGTAGGTGAGACCCAGTACTTC. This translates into CASSYQGVGETQYF.

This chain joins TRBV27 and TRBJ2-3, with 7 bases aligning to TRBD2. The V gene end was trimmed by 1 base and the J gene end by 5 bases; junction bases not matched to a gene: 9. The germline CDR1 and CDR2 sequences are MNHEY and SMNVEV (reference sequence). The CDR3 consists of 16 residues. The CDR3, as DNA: TGTGCCAGCAGTTTATGGGCTCCCCGGGGGGTAGATACGCAGTATTTT. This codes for CASSLWAPRGVDTQYF.

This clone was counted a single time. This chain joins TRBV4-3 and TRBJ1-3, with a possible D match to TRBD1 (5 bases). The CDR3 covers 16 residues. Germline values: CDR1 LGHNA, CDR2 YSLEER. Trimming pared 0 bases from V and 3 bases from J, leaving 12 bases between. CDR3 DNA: TGCGCCAGCAGCCAAGAATTTGGGGACGTTGGAAACACCATATATTTT. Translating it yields CASSQEFGDVGNTIYF.

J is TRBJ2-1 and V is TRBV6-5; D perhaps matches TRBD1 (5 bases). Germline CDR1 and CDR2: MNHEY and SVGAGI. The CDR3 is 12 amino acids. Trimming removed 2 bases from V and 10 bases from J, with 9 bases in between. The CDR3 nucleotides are TGTGCCAGCAGTTACGGCAGGGCCGAGCAGTTCTTC. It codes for CASSYGRAEQFF.

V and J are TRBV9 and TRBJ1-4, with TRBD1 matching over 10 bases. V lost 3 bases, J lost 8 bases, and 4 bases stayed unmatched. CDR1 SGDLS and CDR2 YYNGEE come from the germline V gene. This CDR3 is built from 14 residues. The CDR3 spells CASSEGTGAEKLFF. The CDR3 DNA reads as TGTGCCAGCAGCGAGGGGACAGGGGCGGAAAAACTGTTTTTT. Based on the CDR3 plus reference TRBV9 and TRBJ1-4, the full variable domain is DSGVTQTPKHLITATGQRVTLRCSPRSGDLSVYWYQQSLDQGLQFLIQYYNGEERAKGNILERFSAQQFPDLHSELNLSSLELGDSALYFCASSEGTGAEKLFFGSGTQLSVL.

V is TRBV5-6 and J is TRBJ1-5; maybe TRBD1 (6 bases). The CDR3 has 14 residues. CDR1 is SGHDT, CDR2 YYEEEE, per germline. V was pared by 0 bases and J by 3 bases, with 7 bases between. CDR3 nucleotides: TGTGCCAGCAGCTTGGGGGGGCTCAATCAGCCCCAGCATTTT. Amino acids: CASSLGGLNQPQHF.